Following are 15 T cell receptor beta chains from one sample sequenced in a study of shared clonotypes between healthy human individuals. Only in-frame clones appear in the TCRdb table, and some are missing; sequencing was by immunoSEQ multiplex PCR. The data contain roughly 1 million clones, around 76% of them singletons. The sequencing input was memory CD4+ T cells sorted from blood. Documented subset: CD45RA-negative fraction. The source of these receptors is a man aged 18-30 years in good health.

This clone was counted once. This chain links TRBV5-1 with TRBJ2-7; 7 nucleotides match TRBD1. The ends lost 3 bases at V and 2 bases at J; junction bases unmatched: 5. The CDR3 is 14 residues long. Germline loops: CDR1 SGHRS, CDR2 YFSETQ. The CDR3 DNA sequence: TGCGCCAGCAGCTGGGGGACAGATACCTACGAGCAGTACTTC. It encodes CASSWGTDTYEQYF.

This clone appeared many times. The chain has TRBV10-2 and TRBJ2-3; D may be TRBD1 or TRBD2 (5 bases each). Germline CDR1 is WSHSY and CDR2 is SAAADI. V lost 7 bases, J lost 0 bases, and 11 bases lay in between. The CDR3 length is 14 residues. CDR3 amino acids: CASKRDGSTDTQYF. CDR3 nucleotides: TGCGCCAGCAAAAGGGACGGAAGCACAGATACGCAGTATTTT.

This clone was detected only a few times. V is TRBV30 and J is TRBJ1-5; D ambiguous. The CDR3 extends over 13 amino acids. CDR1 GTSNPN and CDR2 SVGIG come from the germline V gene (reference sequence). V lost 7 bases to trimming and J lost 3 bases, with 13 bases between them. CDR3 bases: TGTGCCTCCCACTTCATCCCCAATCAGCCCCAGCATTTT. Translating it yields CASHFIPNQPQHF.

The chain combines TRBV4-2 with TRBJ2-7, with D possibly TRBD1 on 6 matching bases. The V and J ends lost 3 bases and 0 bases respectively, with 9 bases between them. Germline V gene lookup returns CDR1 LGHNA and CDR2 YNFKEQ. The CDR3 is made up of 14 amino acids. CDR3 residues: CASSQGASSYEQYF. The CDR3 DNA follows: TGTGCCAGCAGCCAGGGGGCAAGCTCCTACGAGCAGTACTTC.

CDR3 DNA sequence: TGTGCCAGCAGCTTGGATTCAGGAACCTACGAGCAGTACTTC. Protein: CASSLDSGTYEQYF. V and J are TRBV5-4 and TRBJ2-7, with D unclear. This CDR3 comprises 14 residues. V was clipped by 0 bases and J by 2 bases, with 9 bases between them. CDR1 and CDR2 (germline): SGHNT, YYREEE (reference sequence).

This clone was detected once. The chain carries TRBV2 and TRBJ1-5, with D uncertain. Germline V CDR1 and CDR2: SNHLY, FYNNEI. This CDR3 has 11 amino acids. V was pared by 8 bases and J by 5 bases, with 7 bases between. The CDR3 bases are TGTGCCAGCGGTTCTTATCAGCCCCAGCATTTT. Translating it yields CASGSYQPQHF. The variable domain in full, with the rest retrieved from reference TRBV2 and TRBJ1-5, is EPEVTQTPSHQVTQMGQEVILRCVPISNHLYFYWYRQILGQKVEFLVSFYNNEISEKSEIFDDQFSVERPDGSNFTLKIRSTKLEDSAMYFCASGSYQPQHFGDGTRLSIL.

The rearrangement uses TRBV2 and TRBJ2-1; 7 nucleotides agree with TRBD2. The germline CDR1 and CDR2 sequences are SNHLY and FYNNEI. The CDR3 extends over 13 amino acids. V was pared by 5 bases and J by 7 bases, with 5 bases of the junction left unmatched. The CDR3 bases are TGTGCCAGCAGTAGGGGACTATATAATGAGCAGTTCTTC. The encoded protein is CASSRGLYNEQFF.

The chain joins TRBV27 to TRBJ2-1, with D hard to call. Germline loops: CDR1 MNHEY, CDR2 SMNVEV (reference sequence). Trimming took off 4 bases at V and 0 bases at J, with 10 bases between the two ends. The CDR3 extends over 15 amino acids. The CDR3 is CASSSTLSSYNEQFF. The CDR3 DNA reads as TGTGCCAGCAGTTCCACACTAAGCTCCTACAATGAGCAGTTCTTC.

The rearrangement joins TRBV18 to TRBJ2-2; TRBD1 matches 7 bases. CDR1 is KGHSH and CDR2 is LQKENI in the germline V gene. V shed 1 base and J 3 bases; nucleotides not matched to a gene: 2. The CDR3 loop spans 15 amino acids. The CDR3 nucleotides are TGTGCCAGCTCACCACAGGGGGCAGACACCGGGGAGCTGTTTTTT. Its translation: CASSPQGADTGELFF. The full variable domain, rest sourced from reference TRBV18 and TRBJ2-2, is NAGVMQNPRHLVRRRGQEARLRCSPMKGHSHVYWYRQLPEEGLKFMVYLQKENIIDESGMPKERFSAEFPKEGPSILRIQQVVRGDSAAYFCASSPQGADTGELFFGEGSRLTVL.

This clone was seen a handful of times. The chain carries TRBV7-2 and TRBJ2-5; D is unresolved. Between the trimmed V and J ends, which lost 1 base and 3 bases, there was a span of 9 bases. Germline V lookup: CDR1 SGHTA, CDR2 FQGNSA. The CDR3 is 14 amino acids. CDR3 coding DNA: TGTGCCAGCAGCTTAGGGTTCAGGAAAGAGACCCAGTACTTC. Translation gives CASSLGFRKETQYF.

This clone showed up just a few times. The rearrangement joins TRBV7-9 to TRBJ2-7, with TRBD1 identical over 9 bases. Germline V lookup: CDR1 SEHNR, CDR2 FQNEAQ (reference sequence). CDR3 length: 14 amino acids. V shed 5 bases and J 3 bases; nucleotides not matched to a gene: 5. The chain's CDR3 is CASSTRTGVYEQYF. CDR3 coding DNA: TGTGCCAGCAGCACCCGGACAGGGGTCTACGAGCAGTACTTC.

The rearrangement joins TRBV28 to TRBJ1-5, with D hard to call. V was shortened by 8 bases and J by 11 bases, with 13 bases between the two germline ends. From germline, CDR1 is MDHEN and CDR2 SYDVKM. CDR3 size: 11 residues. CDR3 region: CASGPREAQHF. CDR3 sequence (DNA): TGTGCCAGCGGGCCGCGGGAGGCCCAGCATTTT.

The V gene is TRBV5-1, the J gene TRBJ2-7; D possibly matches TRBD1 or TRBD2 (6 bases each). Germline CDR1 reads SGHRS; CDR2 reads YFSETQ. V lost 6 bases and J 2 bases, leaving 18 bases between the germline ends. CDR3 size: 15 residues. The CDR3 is CASNNRGGGAYEQYF. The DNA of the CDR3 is TGCGCCAGCAACAACAGAGGGGGAGGTGCCTACGAGCAGTACTTC.

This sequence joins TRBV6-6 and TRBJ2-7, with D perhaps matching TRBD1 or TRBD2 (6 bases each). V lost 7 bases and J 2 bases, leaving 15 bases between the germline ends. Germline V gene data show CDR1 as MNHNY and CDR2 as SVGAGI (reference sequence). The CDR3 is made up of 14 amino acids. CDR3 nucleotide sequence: TGTGCCAGCACCCCTGGGGGGCTCGCCTACGAGCAGTACTTC. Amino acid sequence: CASTPGGLAYEQYF.

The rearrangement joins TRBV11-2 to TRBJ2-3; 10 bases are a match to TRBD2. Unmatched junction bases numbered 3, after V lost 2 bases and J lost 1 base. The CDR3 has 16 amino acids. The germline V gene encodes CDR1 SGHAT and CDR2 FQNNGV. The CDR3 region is CASSLFTSGGTDTQYF. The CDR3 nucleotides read TGTGCCAGCAGCTTATTCACTAGCGGGGGCACAGATACGCAGTATTTT.